Shown below are 27 T cell receptor beta chains from a single sample sequenced in a study of T cell responses to AZD1222 COVID-19 vaccine. Sequencing used immunoSEQ multiplex PCR; TCRdb keeps in-frame clones, though not all of them. The sample consists of 100,000 or so clones, roughly 90% of them appearing once. The sequencing here drew on peripheral blood, taken on day 0 of AZD1222 vaccination. These TCRs come from an adult in good health.

This clone has a handful of counts. The gene calls are TRBV28 and TRBJ2-3; D is uncertain. The V and J ends lost 5 bases and 0 bases respectively, with 15 bases between them. This CDR3 is built from 16 residues. The germline CDR1 and CDR2 sequences are MDHEN and SYDVKM. The CDR3 loop is CASSPPGRTSTDTQYF. Here the CDR3 DNA reads TGTGCCAGCAGTCCCCCCGGGCGAACTAGCACAGATACGCAGTATTTT.

The chain carries TRBV3-1 (or the pseudogene TRBV3-2) and TRBJ2-7; the match to TRBD2 covers 7 bases. The CDR3 has 15 residues. The V gene's germline CDR1 is LGHDT and CDR2 YNNKEL (reference sequence). The junction had 9 bases not matched to a gene; V was cut back by 5 bases and J by 2 bases. The DNA for the CDR3 is TGTGCCAGCAGCTCTTCCGGGACTAACCCCTACGAGCAGTACTTC. It encodes CASSSSGTNPYEQYF.

The sample holds one count of this clone. The V gene is TRBV18, the J gene TRBJ2-3; D might be TRBD2 (6 bases). The CDR3 is 14 residues long. Trimming took 6 bases from V and 4 from J, leaving 14 bases between them. Germline lookup yields CDR1 KGHSH and CDR2 LQKENI. The CDR3: CASSQTRGSDTQYF. As DNA, the CDR3 is TGTGCCAGCTCTCAGACTAGGGGTTCAGATACGCAGTATTTT.

V gene TRBV11-3 combines with J gene TRBJ2-3, with D perhaps being TRBD1 or TRBD2 (5 bases each). V dropped 2 bases and J dropped 0 bases, with 6 bases sitting between them. Looked up from germline, CDR1 is SGHNT and CDR2 is YENEEA. CDR3 size: 14 residues. The chain's CDR3 is CASSLRDSTDTQYF. As DNA, the CDR3 is TGTGCCAGCAGCTTAAGGGACAGCACAGATACGCAGTATTTT.

This clone was recorded only once. This chain links TRBV5-1 with TRBJ2-7; no firm D call. This CDR3 is 12 amino acids long. Per the germline V gene, CDR1 is SGHRS and CDR2 is YFSETQ. Trimming took 4 bases from V and 3 from J, leaving 8 bases between them. CDR3 nucleotide sequence: TGCGCCAGCAGCACCGACCTCTACGAGCAGTACTTC. This sequence encodes CASSTDLYEQYF.

The rearrangement links TRBV5-1 to TRBJ2-5; possible D gene TRBD1, 6 bases. Germline CDR1 and CDR2: SGHRS and YFSETQ. The CDR3 contains 14 residues. With 4 bases removed from V and 4 bases from J, the gap between germline ends came to 14 bases. The CDR3 coding sequence is TGCGCCAGCAGCGGTACAGGGTCTCGAGAGACCCAGTACTTC. Translating gives CASSGTGSRETQYF.

V and J are TRBV28 and TRBJ1-2, with unresolved D. Looked up from germline, CDR1 is MDHEN and CDR2 is SYDVKM. The germline V and J ends were trimmed by 6 bases and 0 bases, with 20 bases remaining between them. CDR3 length: 17 residues. CDR3 loop: CASSWIPLGSTNYGYTF. The CDR3 nucleotides are TGTGCCAGCAGCTGGATTCCTCTGGGGTCTACTAACTATGGCTACACCTTC.

The CDR3 loop reads CASSSRANTGELFF. CDR3 in DNA: TGTGCCAGCAGCTCCAGGGCAAACACCGGGGAGCTGTTTTTT. The chain carries TRBV3-1 (or the pseudogene TRBV3-2) and TRBJ2-2, with a possible D match to TRBD1 (5 bases). Deletions cut 5 bases from V and 2 bases from J, with 9 bases between. Germline V gene sequence: CDR1 LGHDT, CDR2 YNNKEL (reference sequence). This CDR3 is 14 amino acids long.

This clone was seen a handful of times. The same CDR3 arises from other DNA sequences in this sample as well. The gene calls are TRBV19 and TRBJ1-1; D possibly corresponds to TRBD1 (5 bases). The CDR3 length is 14 residues. With 8 bases removed from V and 1 base from J, the gap between germline ends came to 14 bases. Germline V gene sequence: CDR1 LNHDA, CDR2 SQIVND (reference sequence). The chain's CDR3 is CASSPGGTNTEAFF. The DNA of the CDR3 is TGTGCCAGTTCCCCGGGGGGGACGAACACTGAAGCTTTCTTT.

The chain uses TRBV19 and TRBJ1-1; TRBD1 matches 10 bases. V shed 5 bases and J 6 bases; nucleotides not matched to a gene: 9. Germline assignment: CDR1 LNHDA and CDR2 SQIVND (reference sequence). The CDR3 runs to 15 residues. CDR3 DNA sequence: TGTGCCAGTAGTGTGGGACAGGGGTCTGGGGCTGAAGCTTTCTTT. Translating gives CASSVGQGSGAEAFF.

This clone was counted a few times. This chain uses TRBV28 with TRBJ2-1; 11 bases fit TRBD2. Germline-derived CDR1 and CDR2 are MDHEN and SYDVKM. The CDR3 is made up of 16 amino acids. V shed 4 bases and J 8 bases; nucleotides not matched to a gene: 10. The CDR3: CASSSPVAGGEDEQFF. CDR3 DNA sequence: TGTGCCAGCAGTTCCCCCGTAGCGGGAGGGGAGGATGAGCAGTTCTTC.

The genes are TRBV5-1 and TRBJ2-7; the D gene could be TRBD1 or TRBD2 (6 bases each). The V and J ends lost 0 bases and 0 bases respectively, with 13 bases between them. CDR3 length equals 16 residues. Germline V CDR1 and CDR2: SGHRS, YFSETQ. CDR3 in DNA: TGCGCCAGCAGCTTGGAGACGGGGGCAACCTCCTACGAGCAGTACTTC. Amino acids: CASSLETGATSYEQYF.

V and J are TRBV19 and TRBJ1-1; TRBD1 is a possible D gene (6 bases). V gave up 6 bases and J gave up 5 bases, with 10 bases separating them. CDR3 length equals 12 residues. Germline V gives CDR1 LNHDA, CDR2 SQIVND (reference sequence). CDR3 protein: CASRQGGTEAFF. The CDR3 DNA reads TGTGCCAGTAGACAGGGAGGGACTGAAGCTTTCTTT.

This clone was observed once. This chain uses TRBV7-9 with TRBJ2-7; D tentatively reads TRBD1 or TRBD2 (5 bases each). Trimming left V 6 bases short and J 2 bases short, with 23 bases between. The germline CDR1 and CDR2 sequences are SEHNR and FQNEAQ (reference sequence). This CDR3 is 17 amino acids long. CDR3 amino acids: CASRQLLEGPEPYEQYF. DNA of the CDR3: TGTGCCAGCAGGCAATTACTAGAGGGACCGGAACCCTACGAGCAGTACTTC.

This chain connects TRBV12-3 or TRBV12-4 to TRBJ2-7; possibly TRBD1 for D (6 bases). V lost 4 bases and J 1 base, leaving 8 bases between the germline ends. This CDR3 has 13 residues. CDR3 sequence reads: CASSSTGSYEQYF. The CDR3 DNA is TGTGCCAGCAGTTCAACAGGGTCCTACGAGCAGTACTTC.

In DNA, the CDR3 is TGTGCCAGCAGTTTACGGCTAGCAGGAGGACCCGAGCAGTACTTC. Its protein product is CASSLRLAGGPEQYF. The chain couples TRBV27 to TRBJ2-7, with D possibly matching TRBD2 (5 bases). V dropped 2 bases and J dropped 6 bases, with 17 bases sitting between them. Germline values: CDR1 MNHEY, CDR2 SMNVEV (reference sequence). CDR3 size: 15 residues.

The chain recombines TRBV27 with TRBJ2-5; 9 nucleotides agree with TRBD1. Germline CDR1 and CDR2: MNHEY and SMNVEV (reference sequence). V lost 6 bases to trimming and J lost 5 bases; unmatched junction nucleotides: 10. This CDR3 comprises 15 residues. The CDR3 sequence: CASSRLGQGTETQYF. The CDR3 DNA follows: TGTGCCAGCAGCAGACTCGGACAGGGGACGGAGACCCAGTACTTC.

The DNA for the CDR3 is TGTGCCAGCAGCCCCAACCTAAACACTGAAGCTTTCTTT. Translation: CASSPNLNTEAFF. The chain employs TRBV4-2 and TRBJ1-1; no clear D gene. Germline assignment: CDR1 LGHNA and CDR2 YNFKEQ. V lost 4 bases to trimming and J lost 2 bases, with 8 bases between them. The CDR3 is made up of 13 amino acids.

The table lists this clone with a few counts. The J gene is TRBJ1-5, the V gene TRBV7-8; D gene unclear. Trimming left V 3 bases short and J 4 bases short, with 10 bases between. CDR3 length: 14 residues. The germline V gene encodes CDR1 SGHVS and CDR2 FQNEAQ. CDR3 nucleotides: TGTGCCAGCAGCTTTGCTCAATATAATCAGCCCCAGCATTTT. As protein: CASSFAQYNQPQHF. The full variable domain, with the rest looked up from reference TRBV7-8 and TRBJ1-5, is GAGVSQSPRYKVAKRGQDVALRCDPISGHVSLFWYQQALGQGPEFLTYFQNEAQLDKSGLPSDRFFAERPEGSVSTLKIQRTQQEDSAVYLCASSFAQYNQPQHFGDGTRLSIL.

V usage is TRBV19 and J usage is TRBJ1-1, with 10 bases identical to TRBD1. Losses at the gene ends were 3 bases for V and 5 bases for J; bases not matched to a gene: 6. Germline CDR1 reads LNHDA; CDR2 reads SQIVND (reference sequence). The CDR3 consists of 15 residues. CDR3: CASSMGTGEGTEAFF. The DNA for the CDR3 is TGTGCCAGTAGTATGGGGACAGGGGAAGGAACTGAAGCTTTCTTT.

The chain links TRBV2 to TRBJ2-7, with 10 bases aligning to TRBD2. Germline loops: CDR1 SNHLY, CDR2 FYNNEI. V shed 5 bases and J 5 bases; nucleotides not matched to a gene: 6. The CDR3 has 14 residues. The CDR3 sequence: CASSLLAGYDEQYF. The CDR3 DNA sequence: TGTGCCAGCAGTCTACTAGCGGGATACGACGAGCAGTACTTC. Combining the CDR3 with reference TRBV2 and TRBJ2-7 gives the whole variable domain EPEVTQTPSHQVTQMGQEVILRCVPISNHLYFYWYRQILGQKVEFLVSFYNNEISEKSEIFDDQFSVERPDGSNFTLKIRSTKLEDSAMYFCASSLLAGYDEQYFGPGTRLTVT.

This sequence joins TRBV10-2 and TRBJ2-3; 12 nucleotides line up with TRBD2. Germline V gene sequence: CDR1 WSHSY, CDR2 SAAADI. V lost 4 bases, J lost 5 bases, and 4 bases stayed unmatched. The CDR3 is made up of 15 amino acids. The CDR3 nucleotides read TGCGCCAGCAGTGGACTAGCGGGAGTGGGAGATACGCAGTATTTT. As protein: CASSGLAGVGDTQYF.

V gene TRBV29-1 combines with J gene TRBJ1-4; weak D call: TRBD1 (5 bases). Germline lookup yields CDR1 SQVTM and CDR2 ANQGSEA. CDR3 length: 13 amino acids. The V gene lost 5 bases and the J gene lost 3 bases, with 10 bases spanning the gap. Here the CDR3 reads CSVTRAPNEKLFF. In nucleotides, the CDR3 is TGCAGCGTTACCAGGGCCCCTAATGAAAAACTGTTTTTT.

The J gene is TRBJ2-3, the V gene TRBV10-3, with 7 bases that match TRBD1. With V trimmed by 6 bases and J by 4 bases, 7 bases remained unmatched. CDR3 size: 14 residues. Germline values: CDR1 ENHRY, CDR2 SYGVKD. CDR3 protein: CAISPGGLSDTQYF. DNA of the CDR3: TGTGCCATCAGCCCAGGGGGTTTGTCAGATACGCAGTATTTT.

The rearrangement joins TRBV19 to TRBJ1-1; no firm D call. CDR3 length: 13 amino acids. Trimming stripped 2 bases from V and 3 bases from J, with 7 bases between. Germline V gene sequence: CDR1 LNHDA, CDR2 SQIVND (reference sequence). The CDR3 sequence: CASSISRDTEAFF. The CDR3 DNA reads TGTGCCAGTAGTATAAGCCGGGACACTGAAGCTTTCTTT.

V is TRBV28 and J is TRBJ1-4; 8 bases are shared with TRBD1. Germline CDR1 MDHEN, CDR2 SYDVKM. The CDR3 totals 14 residues. The V and J ends lost 6 bases and 7 bases, in that order; junction bases with no gene match: 7. This CDR3 reads CASRSRTGSEKLFF. CDR3 nucleotides: TGTGCCAGCAGATCACGGACAGGGTCTGAAAAACTGTTTTTT.

The V call is TRBV28, the J call TRBJ2-4, with TRBD2 as a possible D gene (6 bases). Trimming took 6 bases from V and 3 from J, leaving 15 bases between them. The germline gives CDR1 MDHEN, CDR2 SYDVKM. This CDR3 spans 15 amino acids. The CDR3 sequence: CASRAREINKNIQYF. The CDR3 DNA reads TGTGCCAGCAGAGCCCGGGAGATTAACAAAAACATTCAGTACTTC.